Presented here are 29 T cell receptor beta chains from one specimen sequenced in a study of CXCR3-negative and CXCR3-positive naive CD8 T cells. The authors prepared UMI-labeled TRB cDNA libraries by 5' RACE. TCRdb reprocessed the 5' RACE reads, with one entry per CDR3 protein and no DNA. Here the sample table reports 100,000 to 150,000 distinct CDR3 sequences. Material: naive CXCR3- CD8+ T cells from blood. Stated subset: CD45RO-CCR7+CD27+CD95- naive CD8+ T cells lacking CXCR3 (TNR3-). The receptors were sampled from a human donor in good health. Some clones in this sample may be carry-over from other donors' samples.

The rearrangement joins TRBV28 to TRBJ2-1. The CDR3 spans 14 residues. Germline V gene lookup returns CDR1 MDHEN and CDR2 SYDVKM. The CDR3 loop is CASSLYRVGNEQFF.

The chain joins TRBV7-9 to TRBJ2-3. CDR3 length: 14 residues. Per the germline V gene, CDR1 is SEHNR and CDR2 is FQNEAQ (reference sequence). Here the CDR3 reads CASSLESSTDTQYF. The full variable domain, with the rest looked up from reference TRBV7-9 and TRBJ2-3, is DTGVSQNPRHKITKRGQNVTFRCDPISEHNRLYWYRQTLGQGPEFLTYFQNEAQLEKSRLLSDRFSAERPKGSFSTLEIQRTEQGDSAMYLCASSLESSTDTQYFGPGTRLTVL.

This chain links TRBV5-1 with TRBJ2-1; TCRdb selects TRBD1, and the lack of DNA leaves this call unchecked. The CDR3 covers 18 residues. Germline V lookup: CDR1 SGHRS, CDR2 YFSETQ. CDR3: CASSLGPRQGPLFNEQFF.

The chain combines TRBV7-2 with TRBJ1-2; lacking DNA, the TRBD1 call made by TCRdb goes unchecked. This CDR3 contains 15 residues. CDR1 is SGHTA, CDR2 FQGNSA, per germline. CDR3 amino acids: CASSLEIGQGYGYTF.

This chain links TRBV4-1 with TRBJ2-7; TCRdb gives TRBD1 as the D gene, but with no DNA this cannot be confirmed. CDR3 length: 19 amino acids. Germline V CDR1 and CDR2: MGHRA, YSYEKL. CDR3 amino acids: CASSQDSPRTGASTYEQYF.

The V call is TRBV4-1, the J call TRBJ2-7. Germline V gene lookup returns CDR1 MGHRA and CDR2 YSYEKL. CDR3 length equals 14 residues. The CDR3 protein is CASSQGLLLREQYF.

The V gene is TRBV7-9, the J gene TRBJ2-1; TCRdb names TRBD1, which stays unverified in the absence of DNA. Germline CDR1 is SEHNR and CDR2 is FQNEAQ (reference sequence). CDR3 length equals 15 residues. The CDR3 reads CATSPPGFPYNEQFF.

The chain recombines TRBV13 with TRBJ2-7; TCRdb indicates TRBD2, and absent DNA this call remains unverified. The CDR3 runs 15 residues. Germline V lookup: CDR1 PRHDT, CDR2 FYEKMQ (reference sequence). The CDR3 protein is CASSPRRTSSYEQYF.

The rearrangement joins TRBV14 to TRBJ1-1. This CDR3 is 11 amino acids long. CDR1 is SGHDN and CDR2 is FVKESK in the germline V gene. This CDR3 is CASRLGSEAFF.

This chain uses TRBV6-5 with TRBJ2-7. Germline CDR1 and CDR2: MNHEY and SVGAGI. This CDR3 contains 13 residues. The CDR3 loop reads CASSYGVTYEQYF.

This chain uses TRBV5-1 with TRBJ1-1; the TCRdb D gene call, TRBD1, has no DNA to confirm it. CDR1 is SGHRS and CDR2 is YFSETQ in the germline V gene. This CDR3 is built from 18 residues. The CDR3 loop reads CASSANRGDVSPNTEAFF. Looking up the rest from reference TRBV5-1 and TRBJ1-1 gives the full variable domain: KAGVTQTPRYLIKTRGQQVTLSCSPISGHRSVSWYQQTPGQGLQFLFEYFSETQRNKGNFPGRFSGRQFSNSRSEMNVSTLELGDSALYLCASSANRGDVSPNTEAFFGQGTRLTVV.

CDR3 loop: CASSSFGGGGNEQFF. This chain connects TRBV5-6 to TRBJ2-1; TCRdb's assignment of TRBD1 cannot be checked, as there is no DNA. In germline, CDR1 is SGHDT, CDR2 YYEEEE. This CDR3 has 15 residues.

This chain uses TRBV25-1 with TRBJ2-7. This CDR3 comprises 12 residues. Germline loops: CDR1 MGHDK, CDR2 SYGVNS. The chain's CDR3 is CASSEWPYEQYF.

The chain employs TRBV7-6 and TRBJ2-1. Germline CDR1 and CDR2: SGHVS and FNYEAQ. The CDR3 is 12 residues long. The CDR3 loop is CASSLIMDEQFF.

The chain is built from TRBV23-1 and TRBJ2-1; TCRdb reports TRBD1, a call that lacks DNA to check it against. TRBV23-1 is given ORF status, its function remaining uncertain. The CDR3 is 14 residues long. This CDR3 is CASSQPGTDNEQFF.

The chain's CDR3 is CASSSPGGVNTQAFF. The chain uses TRBV7-6 and TRBJ1-1; TCRdb outputs TRBD1, but without DNA this stays unchecked. Looked up from germline, CDR1 is SGHVS and CDR2 is FNYEAQ. The CDR3 length is 15 residues.

The chain has TRBV5-8 and TRBJ2-1; TCRdb returns TRBD1, unconfirmable since there is no DNA. The CDR3 runs 14 residues. Looked up from germline, CDR1 is SGHTS and CDR2 is YDEGEE. The CDR3 reads CASSPRGDYNEQFF.

The V gene is TRBV6-6, the J gene TRBJ2-5; TCRdb selects TRBD1, and the lack of DNA leaves this call unchecked. The CDR3 covers 16 residues. In germline, CDR1 is MNHNY, CDR2 SVGAGI (reference sequence). The CDR3: CASSPSGTGYQETQYF.

The V gene is TRBV2, the J gene TRBJ1-1; TCRdb returns TRBD1, unconfirmable since there is no DNA. Germline V gene lookup returns CDR1 SNHLY and CDR2 FYNNEI. The CDR3 contains 15 residues. The CDR3 reads CASGEAPTGFTEAFF.

This sequence joins TRBV15 and TRBJ2-5; TCRdb selects TRBD1, and the lack of DNA leaves this call unchecked. The CDR3 loop spans 13 amino acids. The germline V gene encodes CDR1 LNHNV and CDR2 YYDKDF (reference sequence). This chain's CDR3 is CATSGGGQETQYF.

This sequence joins TRBV5-5 and TRBJ2-1; TCRdb returns TRBD2, unconfirmable since there is no DNA. Germline CDR1 is SGHKS and CDR2 is YYEKEE (reference sequence). This CDR3 has 13 amino acids. The CDR3: CASSFGLAGGQFF.

The chain combines TRBV29-1 with TRBJ2-5; TCRdb calls TRBD2, which cannot be checked without DNA. This CDR3 is built from 14 residues. Germline V lookup: CDR1 SQVTM, CDR2 ANQGSEA. The CDR3 region is CSVDPADRQETQYF.

CDR3 region: CSVPRDDPPNNEQFF. This chain links TRBV29-1 with TRBJ2-1; the D call of TRBD1 rests on TCRdb alone, since no DNA is present to check it. The germline CDR1 and CDR2 sequences are SQVTM and ANQGSEA. There are 15 residues in the CDR3.

This chain uses TRBV5-5 with TRBJ2-1; absent DNA, TCRdb's TRBD2 call cannot be checked. The CDR3 totals 16 residues. CDR1 is SGHKS, CDR2 YYEKEE, per germline (reference sequence). CDR3 protein: CASSPPLREGADEQFF.

The chain is built from TRBV28 and TRBJ2-1; the D gene TCRdb calls, TRBD2, cannot be checked with no DNA. The CDR3 runs 15 residues. CDR1 is MDHEN and CDR2 is SYDVKM in the germline V gene. Here the CDR3 reads CASSLVAGPGGEQFF.

The rearrangement joins TRBV2 to TRBJ1-5; without DNA, the TCRdb call of TRBD1 cannot be checked. Per the germline V gene, CDR1 is SNHLY and CDR2 is FYNNEI. CDR3 length: 14 amino acids. CDR3 region: CASSAGTSNQPQHF.

This chain uses TRBV29-1 with TRBJ1-6. CDR3 length equals 15 residues. CDR1 and CDR2 from the germline V gene are SQVTM and ANQGSEA. The CDR3 loop reads CSGRQPHSYNSPLHF.

The chain carries TRBV23-1 and TRBJ2-6; no DNA is available, so the TRBD1 call from TCRdb remains unchecked. TRBV23-1 is an ORF, and what it does is uncertain. The CDR3 extends over 19 amino acids. The chain's CDR3 is CASSQSPRTGPSGANVLTF.

V usage is TRBV12-3 or TRBV12-4 and J usage is TRBJ2-1; TCRdb proposes TRBD2, but this gene call is untestable without DNA. CDR3 length: 14 residues. CDR3 protein: CASGASGEYNEQFF.